The 12 T cell receptor beta chains listed next were all sequenced from one sample in a study of tissue T cells after allogeneic stem cell transplantation. Some clones are missing from TCRdb's copy, which holds only in-frame ones; the method was immunoSEQ multiplex PCR. The table records under 4,000 clones, approximately 70% of them present only once. This material consisted of tissue from the right colon, taken at autopsy. Receptors were obtained from a male donor aged 60 or over with lung cancer.

This sequence joins TRBV5-1 and TRBJ2-3; perhaps D is TRBD1 or TRBD2 (5 bases each). Per germline, CDR1 SGHRS and CDR2 YFSETQ. This CDR3 comprises 14 residues. V lost 0 bases to trimming and J lost 4 bases, with 9 bases between them. CDR3 residues: CASSLGGEADTQYF. The CDR3, as DNA: TGCGCCAGCAGCTTGGGAGGGGAAGCAGATACGCAGTATTTT. Supplemented by reference TRBV5-1 and TRBJ2-3, the full variable domain reads KAGVTQTPRYLIKTRGQQVTLSCSPISGHRSVSWYQQTPGQGLQFLFEYFSETQRNKGNFPGRFSGRQFSNSRSEMNVSTLELGDSALYLCASSLGGEADTQYFGPGTRLTVL.

This clone has more than one count but fewer than ten. The V and J genes are TRBV12-3 or TRBV12-4 and TRBJ1-1; D gene ambiguous. Trimming removed 6 bases at V and 5 bases at J, with 13 bases between. CDR3 length: 13 amino acids. The CDR3 DNA follows: TGTGCCAGCAGGAATCGGAGGATGACTGAAGCTTTCTTT. It yields the protein CASRNRRMTEAFF.

Here the CDR3 reads CASNHGGLTNSPLHF. DNA for the CDR3: TGTGCCAGCAACCACGGAGGGTTGACAAATTCACCCCTCCACTTT. V gene TRBV5-8 combines with J gene TRBJ1-6; no firm D call. The CDR3 sequence is 15 residues long. In germline, CDR1 is SGHTS, CDR2 YDEGEE. Trimming stripped 6 bases from V and 7 bases from J, with 17 bases between.

V gene TRBV3-1 (or the pseudogene TRBV3-2) combines with J gene TRBJ1-1; D uncertain. Trimming removed 4 bases at V and 5 bases at J, with 14 bases between. Germline V gene sequence: CDR1 LGHDT, CDR2 YNNKEL (reference sequence). This CDR3 is built from 14 residues. CDR3 protein: CASSPRALGTEAFF. In DNA form, the CDR3 reads TGTGCCAGCAGCCCCCGGGCCTTGGGGACTGAAGCTTTCTTT.

The chain joins TRBV6-5 to TRBJ1-1, with unresolved D. This CDR3 region has 15 residues. The V end lost 2 bases, the J end lost 1 base, and 11 bases lay between the germline ends. Germline-derived CDR1 and CDR2 are MNHEY and SVGAGI. The CDR3 bases are TGTGCCAGCAGTTACACCCGACGGGGGAACACTGAAGCTTTCTTT. This gives the protein CASSYTRRGNTEAFF.

The chain links TRBV4-3 to TRBJ2-2; 7 bases match TRBD1. The V gene end was trimmed by 4 bases and the J gene end by 4 bases; junction bases not matched to a gene: 6. This CDR3 is 15 amino acids long. Germline lookup yields CDR1 LGHNA and CDR2 YSLEER. The CDR3, as DNA: TGCGCCAGCAGCCTAACAGGGGTGGCCACCGGGGAGCTGTTTTTT. Its translation: CASSLTGVATGELFF.

This chain connects TRBV6-1 to TRBJ1-3; the D is unclear. Per germline, CDR1 MNHNS and CDR2 SASEGT. Trimming took 1 base from V and 3 from J, leaving 10 bases between them. The CDR3 sequence is 15 residues long. CDR3 DNA sequence: TGTGCCAGCAGTGAAGGTGTAGGGATTGGAAACACCATATATTTT. Translation gives CASSEGVGIGNTIYF.

The rearrangement uses TRBV9 and TRBJ2-1; 13 nucleotides line up with TRBD2. The CDR3 is 18 residues long. Germline V gene data show CDR1 as SGDLS and CDR2 as YYNGEE. J was trimmed by 8 bases and V by 0 bases; bases with no gene match: 11. CDR3 bases: TGTGCCAGCAGCGTAGTGGGACTAGCGGGACCCCGCCAGGATGAGCAGTTCTTC. It specifies CASSVVGLAGPRQDEQFF. Combining the CDR3 with reference TRBV9 and TRBJ2-1 gives the whole variable domain DSGVTQTPKHLITATGQRVTLRCSPRSGDLSVYWYQQSLDQGLQFLIQYYNGEERAKGNILERFSAQQFPDLHSELNLSSLELGDSALYFCASSVVGLAGPRQDEQFFGPGTRLTVL.

A few counts support this clone. The gene calls are TRBV6-6 and TRBJ2-7; tentatively, D is TRBD1 (6 bases). The CDR3 has 13 amino acids. V gave up 7 bases and J gave up 3 bases, with 13 bases separating them. Germline V gene sequence: CDR1 MNHNY, CDR2 SVGAGI (reference sequence). The CDR3 sequence is CASTGQWIYEQYF. CDR3 bases: TGTGCCAGCACCGGACAGTGGATCTACGAGCAGTACTTC.

The chain carries TRBV5-1 and TRBJ1-2; weak D call: TRBD1 (6 bases). Per germline, CDR1 SGHRS and CDR2 YFSETQ. This CDR3 contains 14 residues. The V end lost 4 bases, the J end lost 8 bases, and 18 bases lay between the germline ends. The CDR3 sequence: CASSGGRDLSGYTF. The CDR3 nucleotides read TGCGCCAGCAGCGGGGGGCGCGACCTGAGCGGCTACACCTTC.

The chain couples TRBV4-3 to TRBJ2-1; D may be TRBD2 (6 bases). CDR1 is LGHNA, CDR2 YSLEER, per germline. The germline V and J ends were trimmed by 0 bases and 8 bases, with 17 bases remaining between them. This CDR3 spans 16 amino acids. The CDR3 loop is CASSQDRRDYFDEQFF. The CDR3, as DNA: TGCGCCAGCAGCCAAGATCGGCGGGATTACTTTGATGAGCAGTTCTTC.

V gene TRBV3-1 (or the pseudogene TRBV3-2) combines with J gene TRBJ1-1; D not certain. From germline, CDR1 is LGHDT and CDR2 YNNKEL (reference sequence). The length of the CDR3 is 13 residues. Trimming pared 3 bases from V and 12 bases from J, leaving 17 bases between. In DNA form, the CDR3 reads TGTGCCAGCAGCCACCAAAAGCGATCCCAATCTTTCTTT. Its translation is CASSHQKRSQSFF.